This TCR beta chain was identified during a study of blood T cell repertoires in COVID-19. At the level of the study: T cells, B-cell-depleted T cells, or PBMCs provided the cDNA or gDNA that served as material.

The CDR3 runs 14 residues. CDR1 is KGHDR, CDR2 SFDVKD, per germline. V was shortened by 5 bases and J by 0 bases, with 10 bases between the two germline ends. Data came from immunoSEQ multiplex PCR; TCRdb stores just in-frame clones and leaves some out. In the table there are a few hundred thousand clones, approximately 86% of which are singletons. This chain uses TRBV24-1 with TRBJ2-7, with a tentative D call TRBD2 (5 bases). The sequenced sample was peripheral blood. The sequence derives from a man aged 55 to 70 with acute or convalescent COVID-19. The CDR3 DNA follows: TGTGCCACCAGTGGTCCAGGACTCTCCTACGAGCAGTACTTC. This codes for CATSGPGLSYEQYF.